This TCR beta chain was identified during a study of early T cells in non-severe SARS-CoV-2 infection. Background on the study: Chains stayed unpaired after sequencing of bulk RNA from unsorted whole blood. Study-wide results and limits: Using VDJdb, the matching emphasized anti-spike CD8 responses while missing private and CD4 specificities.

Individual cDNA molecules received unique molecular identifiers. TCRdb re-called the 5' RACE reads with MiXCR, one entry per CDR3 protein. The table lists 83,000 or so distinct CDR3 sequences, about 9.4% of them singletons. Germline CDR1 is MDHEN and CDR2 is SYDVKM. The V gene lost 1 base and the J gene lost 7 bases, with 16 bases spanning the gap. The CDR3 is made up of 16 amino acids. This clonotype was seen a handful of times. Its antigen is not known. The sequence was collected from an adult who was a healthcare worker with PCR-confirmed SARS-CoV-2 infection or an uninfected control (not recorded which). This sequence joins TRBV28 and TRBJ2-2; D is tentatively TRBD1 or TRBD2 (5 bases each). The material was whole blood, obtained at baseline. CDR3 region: CASSLSPGRLDGELFF. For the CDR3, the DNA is TGTGCCAGCAGTTTATCCCCGGGACGACTTGACGGGGAGCTGTTTTTT. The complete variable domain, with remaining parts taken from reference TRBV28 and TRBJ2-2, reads DVKVTQSSRYLVKRTGEKVFLECVQDMDHENMFWYRQDPGLGLRLIYFSYDVKMKEKGDIPEGYSVSREKKERFSLILESASTNQTSMYLCASSLSPGRLDGELFFGEGSRLTVL.